The 5 T cell receptor beta chains reported below all come from one sample, sequenced in a study of blood T cell repertoires in COVID-19. Profiled with immunoSEQ multiplex PCR; TCRdb holds only in-frame clones, not every one. The table lists about 120,000 clones, 81% of them singletons. Material: peripheral blood. These receptors were obtained from a man aged 25-45 years with COVID-19, enrolled during active disease.

This clone was seen only once. CDR3 region: CASSQENRVNTEAFF. Written as DNA, the CDR3 is TGTGCCAGCAGCCAAGAGAACAGGGTGAACACTGAAGCTTTCTTT. The J gene is TRBJ1-1, the V gene TRBV4-2; a possible D gene is TRBD1 (6 bases). From germline, CDR1 is LGHNA and CDR2 YNFKEQ. V was trimmed by 0 bases and J by 0 bases, leaving 8 bases between them. The CDR3 totals 15 residues.

This clone was observed a single time. This chain uses TRBV28 with TRBJ1-5; D is possibly TRBD1 (6 bases). The CDR3 runs 16 residues. Germline-derived CDR1 and CDR2 are MDHEN and SYDVKM. Trimming pared 4 bases from V and 1 base from J, leaving 14 bases between. The CDR3 here is CASSSTGGVSNQPQHF. In DNA, the CDR3 is TGTGCCAGCAGTTCGACAGGCGGAGTGAGCAATCAGCCCCAGCATTTT.

This chain joins TRBV6-5 and TRBJ2-7, with TRBD2 matching 7 bases. The ends lost 5 bases at V and 3 bases at J; junction bases unmatched: 10. Germline V gives CDR1 MNHEY, CDR2 SVGAGI. The CDR3 runs 15 residues. CDR3 amino acids: CASSLSIGGGYEQYF. CDR3 nucleotide sequence: TGTGCCAGCAGTCTCTCAATTGGGGGGGGCTACGAGCAGTACTTC.

The V gene is TRBV7-2, the J gene TRBJ1-2, with 8 bases lining up with TRBD1. The CDR3 spans 13 residues. V shed 3 bases, J shed 6 bases, and the junction held 3 bases outside the gene matches. CDR1 and CDR2 from the germline V gene are SGHTA and FQGNSA. In DNA form, the CDR3 reads TGTGCCAGCAGCTTCGACAGGGGAAATGGCTACACCTTC. This encodes CASSFDRGNGYTF.

The genes are TRBV9 and TRBJ2-5; tentative D call: TRBD2 (5 bases). CDR1 is SGDLS, CDR2 YYNGEE, per germline. V shed 3 bases and J shed 5 bases, with 14 bases lying between them. The CDR3 length is 14 residues. CDR3 region: CASSGEGWAETQYF. The CDR3, as DNA: TGTGCCAGCAGCGGCGAGGGATGGGCGGAGACCCAGTACTTC.